The 26 T cell receptor beta chains below were found in one sample sequenced in a study of regulatory T cells in long-lasting Graves disease (dated by TCRdb to about 2021). Library creation used multiplex PCR. Instrument used: Illumina HiSeq 4000. CDR3 regions were amplified by Arm-PCR with iRepertoire HTBI primers to construct TCR beta libraries. Using fastp at Q25 and MiXCR, TCRdb reprocessed the public reads and kept productive beta chains. Rows matching on CDR3 protein sequence are summarized as one entry with the most common DNA and genes. The sample includes approximately 310,000 distinct CDR3 sequences, with under 20% observed a single time. The ten biggest clones cover about two fifths of the sample. The time point label here, explained by the study, means: newly diagnosed GD, antithyroid drugs for less than 3 months. RNA was extracted from PBMCs in TRIzol for both TCR sequencing and RNA sequencing.

The source material was peripheral blood mononuclear cells (PBMCs), sampled at new diagnosis, from a patient treated with antithyroid drugs. These receptors all come from a female donor with Graves disease.

This clonotype was counted only a few times. The chain joins TRBV30 to TRBJ2-2; TRBD2 matches 9 bases. J lost 4 bases, V lost 5 bases, and 2 bases had no gene match. This CDR3 comprises 13 residues. The V gene's germline CDR1 is GTSNPN and CDR2 SVGIG (reference sequence). In DNA, the CDR3 is TGTGCCTGGCTAGCGGGAACCACCGGGGAGCTGTTTTTT. This gives the protein CAWLAGTTGELFF.

This clonotype was observed many times. The CDR3 DNA sequence: TGTGCCACCAGTGATTTTTCCCGGACACGTACCTACAATGAGCAGTTCTTC. This encodes CATSDFSRTRTYNEQFF. The gene calls are TRBV24-1 and TRBJ2-1, with D perhaps matching TRBD1 (5 bases). Trimming cost V 1 base and J 2 bases, with 14 bases left between them. From germline, CDR1 is KGHDR and CDR2 SFDVKD. The CDR3 extends over 17 amino acids.

In its sample, this clonotype was seen a few times. CDR3 in DNA: TGTGCCAGCTCACCACAAAGGGAGACCCAGTACTTC. Its protein product is CASSPQRETQYF. The chain has TRBV18 and TRBJ2-5, with no clear D. The CDR3 consists of 12 residues. Per the germline V gene, CDR1 is KGHSH and CDR2 is LQKENI. The V end lost 1 base, the J end lost 5 bases, and 5 bases lay between the germline ends.

This clonotype came up once. It is likely a read error: a sequence one base away is far more abundant. The genes are TRBV29-1 and TRBJ2-7; TRBD2 agrees at 8 bases. V lost 6 bases and J lost 7; bases outside the gene matches: 14. Per the germline V gene, CDR1 is SQVTM and CDR2 is ANQGSEA. CDR3 length: 14 residues. The CDR3 coding sequence is TGCAGCGTGGTAGCGGGAAGTTCCTACAATGAGCAGTACTTC. Protein product: CSVVAGSSYNEQYF.

This clonotype was seen ten or more times. The J gene is TRBJ2-7, the V gene TRBV10-2; D unclear. CDR1 is WSHSY and CDR2 is SAAADI in the germline V gene. Trimming pared 4 bases from V and 4 bases from J, leaving 14 bases between. CDR3 length: 14 residues. The CDR3 nucleotides read TGCGCCAGCAGTGGTCGGGTCGGATCTTACGAGCAGTACTTC. This translates into CASSGRVGSYEQYF.

In regard to this clonotype: A far more abundant clone sits one base away, making this likely a read error. The rearrangement uses TRBV28 and TRBJ2-7, with D possibly matching TRBD2 (6 bases). Germline V lookup: CDR1 MDHEN, CDR2 SYDVKM. V was trimmed by 6 bases and J by 7 bases, leaving 16 bases between them. The CDR3 runs 13 residues. The CDR3 sequence: CASSQTSNNEQYF. In nucleotides, the CDR3 is TGTGCCAGCAGCCAGACTAGTAACAATGAGCAGTACTTC.

This clonotype was seen ten or more times. Its ends do not fully match the called genes, so a read error is possible. This sequence joins TRBV7-9 and TRBJ1-1; the D gene is possibly TRBD1 (5 bases). There are 12 residues in the CDR3. Germline CDR1 reads SEHNR; CDR2 reads FQNEAQ (reference sequence). The CDR3 DNA follows: TGCGCCAGCAGCCCGCAGGGCACTGAAGCTTTCTTT. It specifies CASSPQGTEAFF.

This clonotype appeared many times. This chain uses TRBV5-1 with TRBJ2-1; a possible D gene is TRBD2 (5 bases). In germline, CDR1 is SGHRS, CDR2 YFSETQ. CDR3 length equals 12 residues. CDR3 DNA: TGCGCGTCAAGGGTATGGGAGAATGAGCAGTTCTTC. Amino acids: CASRVWENEQFF.

This clonotype occurred many times. The chain couples TRBV6-1 to TRBJ1-1; tentatively, D is TRBD1 (5 bases). The CDR3 extends over 14 amino acids. The V gene lost 8 bases and the J gene lost 5 bases, with 18 bases spanning the gap. In germline, CDR1 is MNHNS, CDR2 SASEGT. CDR3 protein: CASRPLRGWTEAFF. Written as DNA, the CDR3 is TGTGCCAGCCGCCCCTTGAGGGGTTGGACTGAAGCTTTCTTT.

This clonotype showed up just a few times. This chain uses TRBV28 with TRBJ1-2; 8 bases agree with TRBD1. Germline values: CDR1 MDHEN, CDR2 SYDVKM. The CDR3 extends over 15 amino acids. Trimming removed 4 bases from V and 5 bases from J; junction bases left unmatched: 9. CDR3 sequence (DNA): TGTGCCAGCAGTTACAATCCCGGGACAGGTTATGGCTACACCTTC. This sequence encodes CASSYNPGTGYGYTF.

This clonotype has a handful of counts. The chain recombines TRBV6-1 with TRBJ1-2, with D possibly TRBD1 on 6 matching bases. Germline CDR1 reads MNHNS; CDR2 reads SASEGT. CDR3 length: 14 amino acids. Trimming cost V 9 bases and J 4 bases, with 18 bases left between them. The CDR3 spells CARGLGGPFYGYTF. Here the CDR3 DNA reads TGTGCCAGGGGACTAGGGGGGCCCTTCTATGGCTACACCTTC.

The gene calls are TRBV20-1 and TRBJ2-1, with 8 bases matching TRBD2. CDR1 is DFQATT and CDR2 is SNEGSKA in the germline V gene (reference sequence). CDR3 length equals 15 residues. After removal of 0 bases from V and 3 bases from J, the junction contained 4 bases not matched to a gene. The CDR3 reads CSARDEGLDYNEQFF. DNA for the CDR3: TGCAGTGCTAGAGATGAGGGACTAGACTACAATGAGCAGTTCTTC.

The rearrangement joins TRBV19 to TRBJ1-2; D is unresolved. V was shortened by 3 bases and J by 7 bases, with 18 bases between the two germline ends. The CDR3 length is 15 residues. The germline CDR1 and CDR2 sequences are LNHDA and SQIVND (reference sequence). The DNA for the CDR3 is TGTGCCAGTAGTATGGTCACGGGCCTCTTGGGTGGCTACACCTTC. This sequence encodes CASSMVTGLLGGYTF.

This clonotype was observed at least ten times. The gene calls are TRBV11-2 and TRBJ2-7; either TRBD1 or TRBD2 may fit D (5 bases each). This CDR3 is 14 amino acids long. The V end lost 5 bases, the J end lost 2 bases, and 13 bases lay between the germline ends. Germline V CDR1 and CDR2: SGHAT, FQNNGV. Written as DNA, the CDR3 is TGTGCCAGCAGCCTCCGGGACGGGCCCTACGAGCAGTACTTC. This encodes CASSLRDGPYEQYF. The entire variable domain, with the rest obtained from reference TRBV11-2 and TRBJ2-7, is as follows: EAGVAQSPRYKIIEKRQSVAFWCNPISGHATLYWYQQILGQGPKLLIQFQNNGVVDDSQLPKDRFSAERLKGVDSTLKIQPAKLEDSAVYLCASSLRDGPYEQYFGPGTRLTVT.

At least ten counts were recorded for this clonotype. The V gene is TRBV11-2, the J gene TRBJ2-7, with D perhaps being TRBD1 or TRBD2 (6 bases each). The germline CDR1 and CDR2 sequences are SGHAT and FQNNGV. Trimming left V 4 bases short and J 3 bases short, with 13 bases between. This CDR3 has 14 amino acids. CDR3 in amino acids: CASSWGDNYYEQYF. The CDR3 nucleotides read TGTGCCAGCAGCTGGGGGGACAATTACTACGAGCAGTACTTC.

At least ten counts were recorded for this clonotype. V is TRBV12-3 or TRBV12-4 and J is TRBJ1-2; D unresolved. CDR3 size: 12 residues. The germline V and J ends were trimmed by 5 bases and 5 bases, with 9 bases remaining between them. The CDR3 sequence: CASSVTVYGYTF. The CDR3 DNA follows: TGTGCCAGCAGTGTGACGGTATATGGCTACACCTTC.

This clonotype occurred many times. This rearrangement joins TRBV7-9 to TRBJ2-1; D may be TRBD1 or TRBD2 (7 bases each). The CDR3 consists of 17 residues. The germline V gene encodes CDR1 SEHNR and CDR2 FQNEAQ (reference sequence). V was shortened by 3 bases and J by 4 bases, with 19 bases between the two germline ends. CDR3 bases: TGTGCCAGCAGCTTCCCCAAGGGCAGGGGGGGATACAATGAGCAGTTCTTC. Amino acid sequence: CASSFPKGRGGYNEQFF.

The genes are TRBV10-2 and TRBJ1-1, with D unclear. The CDR3 has 13 residues. V lost 7 bases, J lost 0 bases, and 9 bases lay in between. Germline loops: CDR1 WSHSY, CDR2 SAAADI. The CDR3 DNA reads TGCGCCAGCATCTTTAGTTTGAACACTGAAGCTTTCTTT. Translated, it gives CASIFSLNTEAFF.

This clonotype was seen at least ten times. The chain recombines TRBV13 with TRBJ1-1; 8 bases are shared with TRBD1. Germline V gene lookup returns CDR1 PRHDT and CDR2 FYEKMQ (reference sequence). V lost 0 bases to trimming and J lost 5 bases; unmatched junction nucleotides: 8. CDR3 length equals 16 residues. The CDR3, as DNA: TGTGCCAGCAGCTTAGGCATTTGGGACAGGCGTACTGAAGCTTTCTTT. Translated, it gives CASSLGIWDRRTEAFF.

Of note for this clonotype: A far more abundant clone sits one base away, making this likely a read error. The final CDR3 position lacks the conserved phenylalanine or tryptophan, pointing to a likely read error. This rearrangement joins TRBV9 to TRBJ2-7; the match to TRBD1 covers 10 bases. Germline lookup yields CDR1 SGDLS and CDR2 YYNGEE. The CDR3 length is 14 residues. Losses at the gene ends were 3 bases for V and 3 bases for J; bases not matched to a gene: 3. The CDR3 here is CASSGGQGDYEQYS. The DNA for the CDR3 is TGTGCCAGCAGCGGTGGACAGGGGGACTACGAGCAGTACTCC.

There are many counts of this clonotype. The chain links TRBV19 to TRBJ2-1; TRBD1 might be the D (5 bases). The CDR3 runs 17 residues. Germline V lookup: CDR1 LNHDA, CDR2 SQIVND (reference sequence). The germline V and J ends were trimmed by 3 bases and 0 bases, with 15 bases remaining between them. CDR3 DNA: TGTGCCAGTAGTATGGGGCGGACCGGTACCTCCTACAATGAGCAGTTCTTC. The encoded protein is CASSMGRTGTSYNEQFF.

On this clonotype: A clone one base away is much larger, so this may be a read error. The CDR3 does not end in the conserved phenylalanine or tryptophan, so this is likely a read error. The chain combines TRBV9 with TRBJ2-1; 10 bases agree with TRBD2. Germline V gene sequence: CDR1 SGDLS, CDR2 YYNGEE. V was clipped by 4 bases and J by 5 bases; unmatched bases: 6. The CDR3 loop spans 15 amino acids. CDR3 residues: CASSSRLAGNNEQFS. DNA of the CDR3: TGTGCCAGCAGCTCCCGACTAGCGGGCAACAATGAGCAGTTCTCC.

The V gene is TRBV12-3 or TRBV12-4, the J gene TRBJ1-1, with D maybe TRBD1 (6 bases). The V end lost 6 bases, the J end lost 0 bases, and 14 bases lay between the germline ends. The CDR3 consists of 15 residues. The CDR3 is CASRQGSPMNTEAFF. CDR3 bases: TGTGCCAGCAGACAGGGTAGCCCAATGAACACTGAAGCTTTCTTT.

This clonotype has ten or more counts. This chain uses TRBV20-1 with TRBJ2-7; 7 bases map to TRBD2. V dropped 7 bases and J dropped 5; count of bases not matched to a gene: 8. The CDR3 length is 12 residues. Germline CDR1 DFQATT, CDR2 SNEGSKA (reference sequence). The CDR3 DNA sequence: TGCAGTGTTAGCGGGCGCTACCACGAGCAGTACTTC. Amino acids: CSVSGRYHEQYF.

This chain links TRBV20-1 with TRBJ1-1, with D tentatively TRBD1 (6 bases). In germline, CDR1 is DFQATT, CDR2 SNEGSKA (reference sequence). Trimming left V 5 bases short and J 6 bases short, with 22 bases between. This CDR3 contains 15 residues. The CDR3 DNA reads as TGCAGTGCTTTTGGGTTACAGGGTAGAAGGTCTGAAGCTTTCTTT. It specifies CSAFGLQGRRSEAFF.

At least ten counts were recorded for this clonotype. V usage is TRBV2 and J usage is TRBJ2-7; tentatively, D is TRBD1 or TRBD2 (5 bases each). V dropped 6 bases and J dropped 4 bases, with 16 bases sitting between them. This CDR3 is built from 14 residues. The germline V gene has CDR1 SNHLY and CDR2 FYNNEI. This CDR3 reads CASSHRGAEYEQYF. The CDR3 DNA is TGTGCCAGCAGCCACCGAGGGGCAGAGTACGAGCAGTACTTC. Full variable domain (outside the CDR3, taken from reference TRBV2 and TRBJ2-7): EPEVTQTPSHQVTQMGQEVILRCVPISNHLYFYWYRQILGQKVEFLVSFYNNEISEKSEIFDDQFSVERPDGSNFTLKIRSTKLEDSAMYFCASSHRGAEYEQYFGPGTRLTVT.